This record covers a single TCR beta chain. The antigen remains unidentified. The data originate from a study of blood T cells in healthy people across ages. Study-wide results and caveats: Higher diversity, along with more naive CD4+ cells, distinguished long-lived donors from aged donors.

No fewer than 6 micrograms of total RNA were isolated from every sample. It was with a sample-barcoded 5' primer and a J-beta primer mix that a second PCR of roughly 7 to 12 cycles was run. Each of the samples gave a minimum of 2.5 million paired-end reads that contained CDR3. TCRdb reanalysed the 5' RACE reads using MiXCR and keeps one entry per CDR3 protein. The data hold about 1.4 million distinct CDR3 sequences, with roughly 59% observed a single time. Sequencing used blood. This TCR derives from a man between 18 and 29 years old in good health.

The CDR3: CASSLLAGSRRSEQFF. CDR3 sequence (DNA): TGTGCCAGCAGTTTACTAGCGGGGTCAAGAAGGAGTGAGCAGTTCTTC. The chain combines TRBV28 with TRBJ2-1; 9 bases align to TRBD2. This CDR3 has 16 amino acids. Germline assignment: CDR1 MDHEN and CDR2 SYDVKM. V lost 2 bases and J lost 9; bases outside the gene matches: 11.